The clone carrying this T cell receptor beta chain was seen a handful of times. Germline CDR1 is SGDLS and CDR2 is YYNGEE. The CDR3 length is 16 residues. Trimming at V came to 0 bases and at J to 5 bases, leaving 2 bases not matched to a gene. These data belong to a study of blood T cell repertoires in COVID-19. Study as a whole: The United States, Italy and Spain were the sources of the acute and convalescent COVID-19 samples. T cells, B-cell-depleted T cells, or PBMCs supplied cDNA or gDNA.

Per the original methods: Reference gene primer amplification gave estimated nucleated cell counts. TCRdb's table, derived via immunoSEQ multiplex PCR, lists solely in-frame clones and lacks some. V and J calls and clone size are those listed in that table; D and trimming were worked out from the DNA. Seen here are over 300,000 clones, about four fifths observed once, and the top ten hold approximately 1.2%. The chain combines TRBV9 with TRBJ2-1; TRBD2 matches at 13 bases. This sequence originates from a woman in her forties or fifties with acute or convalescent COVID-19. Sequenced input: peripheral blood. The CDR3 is CASSVELAGGNNEQFF. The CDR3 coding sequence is TGTGCCAGCAGCGTAGAACTAGCGGGAGGGAACAATGAGCAGTTCTTC. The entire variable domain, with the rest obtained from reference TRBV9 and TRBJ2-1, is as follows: DSGVTQTPKHLITATGQRVTLRCSPRSGDLSVYWYQQSLDQGLQFLIQYYNGEERAKGNILERFSAQQFPDLHSELNLSSLELGDSALYFCASSVELAGGNNEQFFGPGTRLTVL.